These 21 T cell receptor beta chains share one sample of origin, sequenced in a study of molecular identifiers for immune sequencing clone quantification. TCRdb re-called the PCR reads with MiXCR, one entry per CDR3 protein. The repertoire holds 88,000 or so distinct CDR3 sequences, with roughly a fifth as singletons. The specimen was naive CD8+ T cells from blood, with Jurkat cell RNA spiked in. Subset given: FACS-sorted CD8+CD4-CCR7+CD45RA+ naive T cells. The receptors originated from a human donor in good health. Some libraries in this study had Jurkat cell RNA spiked in.

This clonotype was observed many times. The J gene is TRBJ2-1, the V gene TRBV12-3 or TRBV12-4, with 15 bases lining up with TRBD2. V was pared by 5 bases and J by 16 bases, with 9 bases of the junction left unmatched. The CDR3 extends over 14 amino acids. DNA for the CDR3: TGTGCCAGCAGTCCGGGACTAGCGGGAGGTGGTGGCTTCTTC. Translated, it gives CASSPGLAGGGGFF.

Only a few counts were recorded for this clonotype. The chain uses TRBV24-1 and TRBJ2-1; TRBD1 agrees at 7 bases. Germline assignment: CDR1 KGHDR and CDR2 SFDVKD. V trimming: 7 bases; J trimming: 4 bases; junction bases outside the gene matches: 6. The CDR3 sequence is 14 residues long. The CDR3 loop reads CATRGTEAYNEQFF. DNA for the CDR3: TGTGCCACCAGAGGGACAGAGGCTTACAATGAGCAGTTCTTC.

For this clonotype: At one end the junction does not follow the germline gene, possibly because of a read error. This chain uses TRBV7-9 with TRBJ1-3; TRBD1 aligns across 8 bases. The CDR3 totals 13 residues. Looked up from germline, CDR1 is SEHNR and CDR2 is FQNEAQ (reference sequence). CDR3 DNA: TGTGCCAGCAGCTCGGGGACAGGCCACACCACATATTTT. This sequence encodes CASSSGTGHTTYF.

This clonotype has at least ten counts. The chain combines TRBV27 with TRBJ1-1, with D possibly TRBD1 on 6 matching bases. V shed 6 bases and J shed 10 bases, with 18 bases lying between them. The CDR3 is made up of 13 amino acids. CDR1 MNHEY and CDR2 SMNVEV come from the germline V gene (reference sequence). The CDR3 spells CASRETGIVGAFF. As DNA, the CDR3 is TGTGCCAGCAGGGAAACAGGGATTGTAGGAGCTTTCTTT.

This clonotype has a handful of counts. A much more abundant neighbour one base away suggests this may be a read error. The chain employs TRBV5-4 and TRBJ2-7, with TRBD1 identical over 12 bases. The CDR3 runs to 14 residues. Germline lookup yields CDR1 SGHNT and CDR2 YYREEE (reference sequence). CDR3 region: CSSSLGQGAREQYF. The CDR3 nucleotides are TGTTCCAGCAGCTTGGGACAGGGGGCGCGGGAGCAGTACTTC. Full variable domain (outside the CDR3, taken from reference TRBV5-4 and TRBJ2-7): ETGVTQSPTHLIKTRGQQVTLRCSSQSGHNTVSWYQQALGQGPQFIFQYYREEENGRGNFPPRFSGLQFPNYSSELNVNALELDDSALYLCSSSLGQGAREQYFGPGTRLTVT.

The CDR3 sequence: CASSLSSLAIHNEQFF. The CDR3 nucleotides read TGTGCCAGCAGTTTATCGAGTCTAGCCATCCACAATGAGCAGTTCTTC. V and J are TRBV27 and TRBJ2-1, with a tentative D call TRBD2 (5 bases). CDR1 and CDR2 (germline): MNHEY, SMNVEV (reference sequence). With 0 bases removed from V and 5 bases from J, the gap between germline ends came to 14 bases. CDR3 length: 16 amino acids.

Concerning this clonotype: The germline gene is not matched at one end of the junction; a read error may be the cause. The V gene is TRBV7-2, the J gene TRBJ2-7; 11 positions match TRBD2. Germline CDR1 and CDR2: SGHTA and FQGNSA. The CDR3 is 14 amino acids. In DNA form, the CDR3 reads TGTGCCGGCAGCTCTCCTAGCGGGGGGCACGAGCAGTACTTC. Translating it yields CAGSSPSGGHEQYF.

In this sample, this clonotype turned up once. Since a much larger clone is just one base distant, this may be a read error. This rearrangement joins TRBV7-6 to TRBJ2-1; possible D gene TRBD2, 5 bases. This CDR3 has 14 residues. The ends were cut back, 8 bases at V and 5 bases at J, with 16 bases in the middle. Germline values: CDR1 SGHVS, CDR2 FNYEAQ. CDR3 DNA sequence: TGTGCCAGCGGCGTACTAGGGTCGGACAATGAGCAGTTCTTC. This translates into CASGVLGSDNEQFF.

This clonotype was found many times. CDR3 in DNA: TGTGCCAGTAGTATTGGGACCAGGGGGGAGAATCAGCCCCAGCATTTT. As protein: CASSIGTRGENQPQHF. J is TRBJ1-5 and V is TRBV19; 7 positions match TRBD1. CDR1 and CDR2 (germline): LNHDA, SQIVND (reference sequence). CDR3 length: 16 residues. V was clipped by 3 bases and J by 4 bases; unmatched bases: 9.

This clonotype was seen only a few times. The V gene is TRBV10-2, the J gene TRBJ1-5; possible D gene TRBD1, 6 bases. Germline-derived CDR1 and CDR2 are WSHSY and SAAADI. Trimming removed 5 bases at V and 0 bases at J, with 8 bases between. This CDR3 has 14 residues. CDR3 protein: CASSTGFSNQPQHF. CDR3 DNA: TGCGCCAGCAGTACAGGGTTTAGCAATCAGCCCCAGCATTTT.

Regarding this clonotype: A read error may explain this, as a much larger clone is one base away. This chain's CDR3 is CASGLLRETPYNEQFF. The CDR3 nucleotides read TGTGCCAGCGGCTTGTTACGCGAGACACCTTACAATGAGCAGTTCTTC. The V gene is TRBV5-6, the J gene TRBJ2-1; D uncertain. CDR3 size: 16 residues. CDR1 SGHDT and CDR2 YYEEEE come from the germline V gene.

At least ten counts were recorded for this clonotype. The V call is TRBV12-3 or TRBV12-4, the J call TRBJ2-3; TRBD2 is a possible D gene (5 bases). Trimming removed 1 base at V and 1 base at J, with 9 bases between. CDR3 size: 15 residues. CDR3 nucleotides: TGTGCCAGCAGTTTAGTTGCGAGGGGCACAGATACGCAGTATTTT. Its translation is CASSLVARGTDTQYF.

The chain combines TRBV6-5 with TRBJ1-5; D gene unclear. CDR1 is MNHEY and CDR2 is SVGAGI in the germline V gene. V was shortened by 0 bases and J by 4 bases, with 4 bases between the two germline ends. The length of the CDR3 is 13 residues. This CDR3 reads CASSYSWNQPQHF. The CDR3, as DNA: TGTGCCAGCAGTTACTCGTGGAATCAGCCCCAGCATTTT.

The gene calls are TRBV4-3 and TRBJ2-5, with D maybe TRBD1 (6 bases). The CDR3 spans 16 residues. Deletions cut 1 base from V and 1 base from J, with 13 bases between. The germline gives CDR1 LGHNA, CDR2 YSLEER. The CDR3 nucleotides read TGCGCCAGCAGCCAAGCTGTAGACAGGATCCAAGAGACCCAGTACTTC. It specifies CASSQAVDRIQETQYF.

This clonotype was counted many times. This chain joins TRBV24-1 and TRBJ2-7; D is possibly TRBD1 (5 bases). V dropped 9 bases and J dropped 2 bases, with 19 bases sitting between them. Per germline, CDR1 KGHDR and CDR2 SFDVKD. CDR3 size: 15 residues. The DNA for the CDR3 is TGTGCCACCCGCTTTGACAGATTGGGGACCTACGAGCAGTACTTC. It yields the protein CATRFDRLGTYEQYF.

This clonotype was detected many times. The J gene is TRBJ1-1, the V gene TRBV5-1, with D possibly TRBD1 on 6 matching bases. Trimming shortened V by 2 bases and J by 4 bases, and 9 bases separated the two germline ends. Germline lookup yields CDR1 SGHRS and CDR2 YFSETQ. The CDR3 spans 13 residues. The CDR3 loop reads CASSLWTATEAFF. The CDR3, as DNA: TGCGCCAGCAGCTTATGGACAGCCACTGAAGCTTTCTTT.

This clonotype was picked up a small number of times. The chain carries TRBV27 and TRBJ2-7; no clear D. Trimming stripped 6 bases from V and 5 bases from J, with 20 bases between. CDR1 is MNHEY, CDR2 SMNVEV, per germline (reference sequence). The CDR3 extends over 15 amino acids. DNA for the CDR3: TGTGCCAGCAGGAAAATACTACCTAGTGATAACGAGCAGTACTTC. This encodes CASRKILPSDNEQYF.

The chain combines TRBV4-1 with TRBJ2-7; 13 nucleotides agree with TRBD2. Germline assignment: CDR1 MGHRA and CDR2 YSYEKL. The CDR3 length is 15 residues. V shed 2 bases, J shed 2 bases, and the junction held 0 bases outside the gene matches. The CDR3 spells CASSQTSGGAYEQYF. CDR3 nucleotides: TGCGCCAGCAGCCAAACTAGCGGGGGGGCCTACGAGCAGTACTTC.

This clonotype was picked up many times. V and J are TRBV7-9 and TRBJ2-7; either TRBD1 or TRBD2 may supply D (5 bases each). Trimming removed 4 bases from V and 5 bases from J, with 15 bases in between. Looked up from germline, CDR1 is SEHNR and CDR2 is FQNEAQ (reference sequence). This CDR3 spans 14 amino acids. The CDR3 DNA sequence: TGTGCCAGCAGCTCCCCGGGGCGGATGGACGAGCAGTACTTC. Translation gives CASSSPGRMDEQYF.

This clonotype was counted at least ten times. The chain couples TRBV19 to TRBJ2-1; 8 positions agree with TRBD2. The germline V gene has CDR1 LNHDA and CDR2 SQIVND (reference sequence). This CDR3 is built from 14 residues. Unmatched junction bases numbered 13, after V lost 10 bases and J lost 8 bases. The CDR3 loop reads CATTSGLGSDEQFF. The CDR3 nucleotides read TGTGCCACCACATCGGGACTAGGCAGCGATGAGCAGTTCTTC.

This clonotype showed up many times. In DNA, the CDR3 is TGTGCCAGCTACTCCACACCCTACGAGCAGTACTTC. Translation: CASYSTPYEQYF. The rearrangement links TRBV27 to TRBJ2-7; no clear D. Trimming stripped 8 bases from V and 2 bases from J, with 10 bases between. This CDR3 has 12 amino acids. Germline lookup yields CDR1 MNHEY and CDR2 SMNVEV (reference sequence).